This entry concerns a single T cell receptor beta chain. The sample is drawn from a study of blood T cell repertoires in COVID-19. As for the study in general: Samples taken during acute and convalescent COVID-19 were collected in the United States, Italy and Spain.

CDR1 is MDHEN, CDR2 SYDVKM, per germline. CDR3 size: 17 residues. V shed 1 base and J 8 bases; nucleotides not matched to a gene: 16. Assay used: immunoSEQ multiplex PCR; TCRdb lists only in-frame clones, some missing. The table lists roughly 300,000 clones, under 90% of them singletons. The material sequenced was PBMCs or T cells enriched from blood (not recorded which). The J gene is TRBJ1-2, the V gene TRBV28; 7 bases map to TRBD1. The TCR originated in a woman aged 18 to 35 who had recovered from COVID-19. The CDR3: CASSLFGTAHLSRGYTF. The CDR3, as DNA: TGTGCCAGCAGTTTATTCGGGACAGCTCATCTTTCGAGGGGCTACACCTTC.